This T cell receptor (beta chain) emerged from a study of cytomegalovirus exposure and HLA in healthy donors. Study as a whole: From 150 million to 200 million T cells, an earlier analysis saw 117 million unique TCR beta sequences. Study conclusions and caveats: Under in vitro conditions, a few CMV-associated chains were confirmed as specific for CMV antigens.

The PCR was carried out with 60 Vbeta primers and 13 Jbeta primers. Generated by immunoSEQ multiplex PCR, the TCRdb table keeps only in-frame clones and is missing some. The sample contains about 150,000 clones, approximately 84% of which appear only once. For this clone: As yet, its antigen is unknown.

At collection, donors were nominally healthy, but unrecorded immune exposures were probable. This CDR3 comprises 17 residues. Between the trimmed V and J ends, which lost 2 bases and 8 bases, there was a span of 23 bases. CDR1 LGHNA and CDR2 YNFKEQ come from the germline V gene. The rearrangement joins TRBV4-2 to TRBJ2-3; D perhaps matches TRBD2 (5 bases). The sequence was collected from a man younger than 40 in good health and CMV-seropositive. Material for sequencing was PBMCs. CDR3 nucleotide sequence: TGTGCCAGCAGCCAAAGTCGAGCGGCCGCGGCTGATGCTACGCAGTATTTT. Protein product: CASSQSRAAAADATQYF.